The 31 T cell receptor beta chains listed next were all sequenced from one sample in a study of blood T cell repertoires in COVID-19 (dated by TCRdb to 2019 to 2021). The protocol used for the library was the immunoSEQ multiplex PCR assay. TCRdb stores this immuneACCESS table with in-frame sequences only. Part of the clones is absent; in the studies checked, under half of the shortfall reflects unresolved V genes, and no reason is known for the rest. This sample comprises about 73,000 clones, approximately 77% of them detected only once. 2% to 2.5% of the sample is taken by the ten largest. The sequenced sample consisted of peripheral blood. These receptors were taken from a man between 65 and 85 years old with COVID-19, enrolled during active disease.

This chain joins TRBV3-1 (or the pseudogene TRBV3-2) and TRBJ2-7, with 7 bases that match TRBD2. The CDR3 totals 14 residues. CDR1 is LGHDT, CDR2 YNNKEL, per germline (reference sequence). V shed 4 bases, J shed 6 bases, and the junction held 9 bases outside the gene matches. The CDR3 DNA reads TGTGCCAGCAGCCTTCGGGACTACTCTAGCGAGCAGTACTTC. Protein sequence: CASSLRDYSSEQYF.

This clone was detected a few times. The gene calls are TRBV30 and TRBJ1-5; D call uncertain. Germline V gene lookup returns CDR1 GTSNPN and CDR2 SVGIG (reference sequence). The CDR3 length is 13 residues. V shed 1 base and J shed 6 bases, with 10 bases lying between them. DNA of the CDR3: TGTGCCTGGAGTGCGATACCAGGTCAGCCCCAGCATTTT. Its protein product is CAWSAIPGQPQHF. Using reference TRBV30 and TRBJ1-5 for the parts outside the CDR3, the full variable domain is SQTIHQWPATLVQPVGSPLSLECTVEGTSNPNLYWYRQAAGRGLQLLFYSVGIGQISSEVPQNLSASRPQDRQFILSSKKLLLSDSGFYLCAWSAIPGQPQHFGDGTRLSIL.

V and J are TRBV7-8 and TRBJ1-2, with 10 nucleotides matching TRBD1. The CDR3 is 16 residues long. J was trimmed by 7 bases and V by 7 bases; bases with no gene match: 15. The germline V gene has CDR1 SGHVS and CDR2 FQNEAQ. The DNA for the CDR3 is TGTGCCAGCACCAGCCGGGGACAGGGGTTTCAGAGTGGCTACACCTTC. Encoded protein: CASTSRGQGFQSGYTF.

This clone showed up just a few times. This chain links TRBV4-3 with TRBJ1-5, with D maybe TRBD1 (6 bases). Germline CDR1 LGHNA, CDR2 YSLEER. CDR3 length: 14 residues. The germline V and J ends were trimmed by 0 bases and 4 bases, with 7 bases remaining between them. The CDR3 region has the DNA TGCGCCAGCAGCCAAGAAGGGGGTAATCAGCCCCAGCATTTT. Translated: CASSQEGGNQPQHF.

The J gene is TRBJ2-7, the V gene TRBV7-8; D not certain. V gave up 8 bases and J gave up 6 bases, with 14 bases separating them. Germline CDR1 SGHVS, CDR2 FQNEAQ. The CDR3 is 12 residues long. CDR3: CASFPLGAEQYF. The CDR3 nucleotides read TGTGCCAGCTTCCCTCTTGGAGCCGAGCAGTACTTC.

The chain uses TRBV28 and TRBJ2-7, with D perhaps TRBD1 (5 bases). The germline V and J ends were trimmed by 5 bases and 1 base, with 6 bases remaining between them. The CDR3 loop spans 12 amino acids. In germline, CDR1 is MDHEN, CDR2 SYDVKM. CDR3 loop: CASSPGSYEQYF. Here the CDR3 DNA reads TGTGCCAGCAGTCCAGGGTCCTACGAGCAGTACTTC.

The chain uses TRBV4-1 and TRBJ2-3, with 10 bases matching TRBD1. The CDR3 has 17 amino acids. CDR1 is MGHRA, CDR2 YSYEKL, per germline. The V and J ends lost 3 bases and 1 base, in that order; junction bases with no gene match: 7. This CDR3 is CASSQPGTGAGTDTQYF. CDR3 DNA sequence: TGCGCCAGCAGCCAGCCCGGGACAGGGGCTGGCACAGATACGCAGTATTTT.

The rearrangement links TRBV19 to TRBJ1-5; no clear D. V dropped 3 bases and J dropped 2 bases, with 5 bases sitting between them. The CDR3 has 13 amino acids. Germline V gives CDR1 LNHDA, CDR2 SQIVND (reference sequence). DNA for the CDR3: TGTGCCAGTAGTATTTCCGGCAATCAGCCCCAGCATTTT. Its protein product is CASSISGNQPQHF.

This clone was observed once. V gene TRBV2 combines with J gene TRBJ2-4, with 7 nucleotides matching TRBD2. CDR1 and CDR2 (germline): SNHLY, FYNNEI. J was trimmed by 1 base and V by 1 base; bases with no gene match: 7. CDR3 size: 17 residues. CDR3 loop: CASSEEVGRMAKNIQYF. Here the CDR3 DNA reads TGTGCCAGCAGTGAAGAAGTCGGGAGGATGGCCAAAAACATTCAGTACTTC.

This clone was detected a few times. The chain has TRBV18 and TRBJ2-7, with D hard to call. Trimming stripped 3 bases from V and 3 bases from J, with 15 bases between. The CDR3 extends over 15 amino acids. The germline CDR1 and CDR2 sequences are KGHSH and LQKENI. CDR3 region: CASSPGYQVDYEQYF. The CDR3 coding sequence is TGTGCCAGCTCACCTGGGTACCAGGTGGACTACGAGCAGTACTTC.

V gene TRBV19 combines with J gene TRBJ2-3, with D possibly being TRBD1 (5 bases). Trimming left V 4 bases short and J 2 bases short, with 7 bases between. Germline values: CDR1 LNHDA, CDR2 SQIVND (reference sequence). This CDR3 is 13 amino acids long. CDR3 protein: CASSNRPTDTQYF. The CDR3 DNA reads TGTGCCAGTAGTAACAGGCCCACAGATACGCAGTATTTT.

V usage is TRBV5-1 and J usage is TRBJ2-1; 10 bases line up with TRBD1. Germline lookup yields CDR1 SGHRS and CDR2 YFSETQ. J lost 4 bases, V lost 1 base, and 8 bases had no gene match. The CDR3 is 17 residues long. CDR3 nucleotide sequence: TGCGCCAGCAGCTTGAAATTGGGGACAGGGGATTACAATGAGCAGTTCTTC. It codes for CASSLKLGTGDYNEQFF.

This chain connects TRBV21-1 to TRBJ2-7; whether TRBD2, the table's D call, matches the DNA was not checked. TRBV21-1 is a known pseudogene. The CDR3 consists of 16 residues. The chain's CDR3 is CASSGGEGILTGEQYF. DNA for the CDR3: TGTGCCAGCAGTGGAGGGGAGGGGATACTGACGGGAGAGCAGTACTTC.

The J gene is TRBJ2-2, the V gene TRBV27, with 11 bases aligning to TRBD1. V was pared by 5 bases and J by 4 bases, with 6 bases of the junction left unmatched. CDR3 length equals 16 residues. Germline V gene lookup returns CDR1 MNHEY and CDR2 SMNVEV (reference sequence). CDR3 region: CASSDRTGGITGELFF. CDR3 bases: TGTGCCAGCAGTGACCGGACAGGGGGCATCACCGGGGAGCTGTTTTTT.

The chain carries TRBV7-3 and TRBJ1-6, with D perhaps matching TRBD1 (6 bases). The CDR3 is made up of 13 amino acids. V lost 6 bases to trimming and J lost 8 bases, with 11 bases between them. Germline CDR1 and CDR2: SGHTA and FQGTGA. CDR3 sequence (DNA): TGTGCCAGCAGTCCAGGGGATTATTCACCCCTCCACTTT. Protein: CASSPGDYSPLHF. The whole variable domain, filled in from reference TRBV7-3 and TRBJ1-6, reads GAGVSQTPSNKVTEKGKYVELRCDPISGHTALYWYRQSLGQGPEFLIYFQGTGAADDSGLPNDRFFAVRPEGSVSTLKIQRTERGDSAVYLCASSPGDYSPLHFGNGTRLTVT.

The chain is built from TRBV28 and TRBJ1-4; 8 bases map to TRBD1. CDR3 length: 15 amino acids. J was trimmed by 5 bases and V by 3 bases; bases with no gene match: 5. CDR1 is MDHEN and CDR2 is SYDVKM in the germline V gene. The CDR3 protein is CASSFLGTGNEKLFF. Written as DNA, the CDR3 is TGTGCCAGCAGTTTCCTCGGGACAGGAAATGAAAAACTGTTTTTT.

This chain uses TRBV19 with TRBJ1-2; TRBD1 agrees at 7 bases. This CDR3 has 19 amino acids. CDR1 LNHDA and CDR2 SQIVND come from the germline V gene (reference sequence). V was clipped by 0 bases and J by 3 bases; unmatched bases: 16. CDR3 amino acids: CASSIDSAGEGAIYYGYTF. CDR3 nucleotide sequence: TGTGCCAGTAGTATAGATTCGGCGGGTGAGGGGGCGATCTACTATGGCTACACCTTC.

Relative to its sample, this clone is large. V usage is TRBV6-2 or TRBV6-3 and J usage is TRBJ1-5, with D unclear. Trimming left V 4 bases short and J 5 bases short, with 9 bases between. Germline CDR1 reads MNHEY; CDR2 reads SVGEGT. CDR3 size: 13 residues. CDR3 residues: CASSFWRDQPQHF. CDR3 nucleotide sequence: TGTGCCAGCAGTTTCTGGAGAGATCAGCCCCAGCATTTT.

This clone was detected only once. The V call is TRBV5-4, the J call TRBJ2-5, with 11 positions matching TRBD2. CDR1 is SGHNT, CDR2 YYREEE, per germline (reference sequence). There are 16 residues in the CDR3. V lost 2 bases, J lost 3 bases, and 6 bases stayed unmatched. CDR3: CASSLKTSGREETQYF. The CDR3 DNA is TGTGCCAGCAGCTTAAAAACTAGCGGGAGAGAAGAGACCCAGTACTTC.

This rearrangement joins TRBV3-1 (or the pseudogene TRBV3-2) to TRBJ1-5; TRBD1 matches at 7 bases. The V gene's germline CDR1 is LGHDT and CDR2 YNNKEL (reference sequence). The CDR3 runs to 15 residues. Trimming at V came to 5 bases and at J to 4 bases, leaving 8 bases not matched to a gene. Here the CDR3 reads CASSNSGTANQPQHF. DNA for the CDR3: TGTGCCAGCAGCAACTCCGGGACAGCAAATCAGCCCCAGCATTTT.

The chain combines TRBV19 with TRBJ1-1; no firm D call. Germline values: CDR1 LNHDA, CDR2 SQIVND (reference sequence). This CDR3 is 13 amino acids long. Trimming took 7 bases from V and 3 from J, leaving 12 bases between them. The DNA of the CDR3 is TGTGCCAGTATTGGGCAGCCTGACACTGAAGCTTTCTTT. Protein sequence: CASIGQPDTEAFF.

The J gene is TRBJ1-1, the V gene TRBV27, with a weak D call TRBD1 (5 bases). Trimming shortened V by 3 bases and J by 5 bases, and 16 bases separated the two germline ends. CDR1 and CDR2 from the germline V gene are MNHEY and SMNVEV (reference sequence). CDR3 size: 15 residues. CDR3 bases: TGTGCCAGCAGTTTCGGGGGGGGATGGTATACTGAAGCTTTCTTT. Encoded protein: CASSFGGGWYTEAFF.

The genes are TRBV6-7 and TRBJ2-7; a weak D match, TRBD1 (6 bases). TRBV6-7 has ORF status, its function being uncertain. The germline V and J ends were trimmed by 0 bases and 3 bases, with 12 bases remaining between them. The CDR3 extends over 15 amino acids. CDR3 loop: CASSYSTGKNYEQYF. CDR3 in DNA: TGTGCCAGCAGTTACTCTACAGGGAAGAACTACGAGCAGTACTTC.

V is TRBV7-9 and J is TRBJ2-2, with 8 bases aligning to TRBD2. After removal of 5 bases from V and 4 bases from J, the junction contained 9 bases not matched to a gene. Germline lookup yields CDR1 SEHNR and CDR2 FQNEAQ (reference sequence). The CDR3 contains 16 residues. CDR3: CASSRTGTRGTGELFF. In DNA form, the CDR3 reads TGTGCCAGCAGCCGTACCGGGACTAGGGGCACCGGGGAGCTGTTTTTT.

J is TRBJ2-5 and V is TRBV28; no definite D call. V was cut by 2 bases and J by 2 bases, with 12 bases left in between. Germline-derived CDR1 and CDR2 are MDHEN and SYDVKM. The CDR3 contains 15 residues. The CDR3 bases are TGTGCCAGCAGTTTAATCGGGTCCGGACAAGAGACCCAGTACTTC. It translates to CASSLIGSGQETQYF.

J is TRBJ2-7 and V is TRBV3-1 (or the pseudogene TRBV3-2); D ambiguous. V shed 3 bases and J shed 6 bases, with 9 bases lying between them. Germline CDR1 reads LGHDT; CDR2 reads YNNKEL (reference sequence). The CDR3 has 12 residues. CDR3: CASSQAAGEQYF. In DNA form, the CDR3 reads TGTGCCAGCAGCCAGGCCGCTGGCGAGCAGTACTTC.

The table lists this clone with a few counts. CDR3 nucleotide sequence: TGCGCCAGCAGCTTGACTAGCTGGTACGAGCAGTACTTC. This sequence encodes CASSLTSWYEQYF. J is TRBJ2-7 and V is TRBV23-1; 7 bases map to TRBD2. TRBV23-1 is an ORF, and what it does is uncertain. The CDR3 has 13 amino acids. Unmatched junction bases numbered 6, after V lost 6 bases and J lost 4 bases.

The genes are TRBV28 and TRBJ1-1; D remains ambiguous. The V gene's germline CDR1 is MDHEN and CDR2 SYDVKM. Trimming pared 5 bases from V and 0 bases from J, leaving 10 bases between. This CDR3 spans 14 amino acids. CDR3: CASSITVLNTEAFF. The CDR3 DNA reads as TGTGCCAGCAGTATAACAGTACTGAACACTGAAGCTTTCTTT.

The chain is built from TRBV5-1 and TRBJ1-5, with D possibly being TRBD1 (6 bases). V shed 4 bases and J shed 2 bases, with 10 bases lying between them. Germline CDR1 and CDR2: SGHRS and YFSETQ. The CDR3 has 14 residues. The CDR3 bases are TGCGCCAGCAGCGTTGCAGGGGGCAATCAGCCCCAGCATTTT. It specifies CASSVAGGNQPQHF.

This clone was seen just once. V and J are TRBV28 and TRBJ2-4, with D maybe TRBD2 (5 bases). CDR1 is MDHEN and CDR2 is SYDVKM in the germline V gene. This CDR3 has 16 amino acids. Trimming stripped 1 base from V and 3 bases from J, with 13 bases between. The CDR3 is CASSLFASQDKNIQYF. CDR3 bases: TGTGCCAGCAGTTTATTTGCTAGCCAGGACAAAAACATTCAGTACTTC.

The chain is built from TRBV4-2 and TRBJ1-3; 7 bases align to TRBD1. The V and J ends lost 0 bases and 0 bases, in that order; junction bases with no gene match: 2. CDR1 and CDR2 from the germline V gene are LGHNA and YNFKEQ. CDR3 length: 16 residues. CDR3 sequence reads: CASSQETGNSGNTIYF. As DNA, the CDR3 is TGTGCCAGCAGCCAAGAGACAGGGAACTCTGGAAACACCATATATTTT.